This paragraph reports one T cell receptor (beta chain). This sample was taken from a study of T-cell reconstitution after alpha-beta-depleted transplantation in children. Unique molecular identifiers were incorporated when the TCRbeta library was constructed. MiXCR, applied by TCRdb to the PCR reads, yields one record per CDR3 protein. Of 750,000 to 950,000 distinct CDR3 sequences detected, about 15% appear once; the ten largest clones hold roughly 5%. The CDR3 runs to 13 residues. The V gene's germline CDR1 is LNHDA and CDR2 SQIVND (reference sequence). V was shortened by 1 base and J by 9 bases, with 9 bases between the two germline ends.

The sample here was PBMCs, mostly from graft donor cells, taken 360 days after TCRalphabeta/CD19-depleted stem cell transplant. The chain uses TRBV19 and TRBJ2-2; D not certain. This clonotype originated in a male patient aged 10-17 years who had a stem cell transplant for acute lymphoblastic leukemia, so the T cells may come from the graft donor. CDR3 protein: CASSIGWQRELFF. The CDR3 DNA is TGTGCCAGTAGTATAGGTTGGCAACGGGAGCTGTTTTTT.